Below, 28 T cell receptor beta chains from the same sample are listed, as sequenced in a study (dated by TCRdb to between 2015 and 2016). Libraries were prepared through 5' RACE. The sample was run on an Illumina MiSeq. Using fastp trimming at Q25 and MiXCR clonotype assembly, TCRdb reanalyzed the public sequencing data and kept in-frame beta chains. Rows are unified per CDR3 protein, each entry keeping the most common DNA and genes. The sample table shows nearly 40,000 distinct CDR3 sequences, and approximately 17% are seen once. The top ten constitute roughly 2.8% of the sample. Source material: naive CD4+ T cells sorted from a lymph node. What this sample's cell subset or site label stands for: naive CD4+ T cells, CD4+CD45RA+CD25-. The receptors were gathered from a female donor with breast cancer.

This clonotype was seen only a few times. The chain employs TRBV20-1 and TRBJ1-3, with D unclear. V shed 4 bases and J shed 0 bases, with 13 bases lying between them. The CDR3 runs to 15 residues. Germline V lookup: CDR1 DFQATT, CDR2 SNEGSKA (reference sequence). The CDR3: CSATTGVRSGNTIYF. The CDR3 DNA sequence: TGCAGTGCTACGACCGGGGTCCGCTCTGGAAACACCATATATTTT.

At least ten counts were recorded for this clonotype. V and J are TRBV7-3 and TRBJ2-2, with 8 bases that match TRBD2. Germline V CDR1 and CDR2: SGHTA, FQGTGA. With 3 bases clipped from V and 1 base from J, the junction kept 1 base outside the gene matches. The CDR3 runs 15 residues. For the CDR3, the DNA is TGTGCCAGCAGCTTTAGCGGGATGAACACCGGGGAGCTGTTTTTT. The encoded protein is CASSFSGMNTGELFF.

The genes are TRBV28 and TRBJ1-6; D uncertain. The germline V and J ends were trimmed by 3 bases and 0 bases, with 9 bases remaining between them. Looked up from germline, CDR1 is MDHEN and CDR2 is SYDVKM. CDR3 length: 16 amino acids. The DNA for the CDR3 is TGTGCCAGCAGTTTCGAGCTTAGCTCCTATAATTCACCCCTCCACTTT. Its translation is CASSFELSSYNSPLHF.

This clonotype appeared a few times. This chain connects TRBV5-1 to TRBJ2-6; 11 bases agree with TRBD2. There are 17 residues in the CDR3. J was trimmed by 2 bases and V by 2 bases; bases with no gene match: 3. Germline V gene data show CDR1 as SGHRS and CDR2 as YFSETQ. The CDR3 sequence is CASSLLAGGPGANVLTF. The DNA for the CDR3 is TGCGCCAGCAGCTTATTAGCGGGAGGGCCTGGGGCCAACGTCCTGACTTTC.

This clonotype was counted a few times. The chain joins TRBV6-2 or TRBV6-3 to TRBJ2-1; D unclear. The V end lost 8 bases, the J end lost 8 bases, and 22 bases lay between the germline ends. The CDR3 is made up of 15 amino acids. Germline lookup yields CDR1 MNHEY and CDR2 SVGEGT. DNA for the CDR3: TGTGCCAGCCATCGAAATCCCGGGCCGGTCGATGAGCAGTTCTTC. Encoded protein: CASHRNPGPVDEQFF.

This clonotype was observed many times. The CDR3 DNA reads TGTGCCAGCAGCTATTCACCAAGAGAGACCCAGTACTTC. It is translated as CASSYSPRETQYF. V gene TRBV7-3 combines with J gene TRBJ2-5; D gene uncertain. CDR1 is SGHTA, CDR2 FQGTGA, per germline. The V end was cut by 4 bases, the J end by 4 bases, with 10 bases between. CDR3 length: 13 amino acids.

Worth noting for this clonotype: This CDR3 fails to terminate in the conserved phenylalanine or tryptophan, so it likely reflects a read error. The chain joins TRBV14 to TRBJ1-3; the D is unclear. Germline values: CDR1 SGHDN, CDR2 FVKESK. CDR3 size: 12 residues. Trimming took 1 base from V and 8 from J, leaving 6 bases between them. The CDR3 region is CASSQVDYTIYS. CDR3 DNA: TGTGCCAGCAGCCAAGTGGACTACACCATATATTCT.

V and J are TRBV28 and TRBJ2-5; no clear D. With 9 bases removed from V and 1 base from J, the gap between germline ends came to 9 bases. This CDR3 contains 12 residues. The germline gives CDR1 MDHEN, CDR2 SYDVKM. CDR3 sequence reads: CASIELQETQYF. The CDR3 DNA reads TGTGCCAGTATCGAGCTCCAAGAGACCCAGTACTTC.

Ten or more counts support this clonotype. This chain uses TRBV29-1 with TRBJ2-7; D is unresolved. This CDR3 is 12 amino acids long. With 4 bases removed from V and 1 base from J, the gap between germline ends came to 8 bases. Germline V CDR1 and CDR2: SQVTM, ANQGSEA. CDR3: CSVGERSYEQYF. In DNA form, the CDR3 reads TGCAGCGTTGGTGAACGGTCCTACGAGCAGTACTTC.

Here the CDR3 reads CATSGTGYNQETQYF. CDR3 in DNA: TGTGCCACCAGTGGAACAGGGTACAACCAAGAGACCCAGTACTTC. J is TRBJ2-5 and V is TRBV24-1; tentative D call: TRBD1 (6 bases). The CDR3 runs to 15 residues. Germline V gene sequence: CDR1 KGHDR, CDR2 SFDVKD. V dropped 5 bases and J dropped 0 bases, with 12 bases sitting between them.

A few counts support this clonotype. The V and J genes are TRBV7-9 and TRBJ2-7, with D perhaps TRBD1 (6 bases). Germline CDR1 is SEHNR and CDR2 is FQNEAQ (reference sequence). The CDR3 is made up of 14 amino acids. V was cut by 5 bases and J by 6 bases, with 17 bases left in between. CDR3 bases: TGTGCCAGCAGCCCCGGGACAATCAAGGGCGAGCAGTACTTC. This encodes CASSPGTIKGEQYF.

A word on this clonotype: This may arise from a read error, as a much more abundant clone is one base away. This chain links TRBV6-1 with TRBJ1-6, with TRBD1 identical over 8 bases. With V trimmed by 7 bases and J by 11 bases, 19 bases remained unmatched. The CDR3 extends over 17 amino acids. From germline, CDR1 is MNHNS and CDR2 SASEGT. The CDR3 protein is CASNRQSPGTGSPPLHF. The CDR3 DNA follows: TGTGCCAGCAATCGACAGTCCCCCGGGACAGGTTCACCACCCCTCCACTTT.

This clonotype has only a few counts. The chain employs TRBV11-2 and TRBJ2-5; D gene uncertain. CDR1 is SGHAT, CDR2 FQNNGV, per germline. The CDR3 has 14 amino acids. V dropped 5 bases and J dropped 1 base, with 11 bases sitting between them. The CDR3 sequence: CASSDRRGQETQYF. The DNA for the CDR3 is TGTGCCAGCAGCGACCGTCGCGGCCAAGAGACCCAGTACTTC. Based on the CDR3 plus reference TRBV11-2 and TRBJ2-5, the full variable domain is EAGVAQSPRYKIIEKRQSVAFWCNPISGHATLYWYQQILGQGPKLLIQFQNNGVVDDSQLPKDRFSAERLKGVDSTLKIQPAKLEDSAVYLCASSDRRGQETQYFGPGTRLLVL.

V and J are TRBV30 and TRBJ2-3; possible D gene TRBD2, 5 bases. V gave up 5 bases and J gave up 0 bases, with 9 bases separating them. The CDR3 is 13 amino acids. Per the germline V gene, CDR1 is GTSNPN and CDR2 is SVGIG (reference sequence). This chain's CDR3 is CAWETGSTDTQYF. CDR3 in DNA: TGTGCCTGGGAAACGGGGAGCACAGATACGCAGTATTTT.

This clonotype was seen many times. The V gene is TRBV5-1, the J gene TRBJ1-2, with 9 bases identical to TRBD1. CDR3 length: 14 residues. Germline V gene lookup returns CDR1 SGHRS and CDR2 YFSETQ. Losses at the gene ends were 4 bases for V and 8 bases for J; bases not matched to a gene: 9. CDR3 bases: TGCGCCAGCAGCCCCAAAGGACAGGGGTACGGCTACACCTTC. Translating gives CASSPKGQGYGYTF.

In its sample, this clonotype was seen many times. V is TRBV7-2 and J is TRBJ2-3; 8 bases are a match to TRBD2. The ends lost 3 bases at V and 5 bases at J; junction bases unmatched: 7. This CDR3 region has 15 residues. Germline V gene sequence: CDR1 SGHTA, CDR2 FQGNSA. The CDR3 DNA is TGTGCCAGCAGCTTTCGGGAGGGCCGAAAAGATACGCAGTATTTT. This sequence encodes CASSFREGRKDTQYF.

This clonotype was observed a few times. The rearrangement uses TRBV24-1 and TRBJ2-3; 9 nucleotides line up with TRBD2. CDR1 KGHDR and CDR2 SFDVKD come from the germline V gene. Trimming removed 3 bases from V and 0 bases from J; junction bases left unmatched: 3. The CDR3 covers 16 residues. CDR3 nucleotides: TGTGCCACCAGTGATCTCACTAGCGGGAGCACAGATACGCAGTATTTT. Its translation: CATSDLTSGSTDTQYF.

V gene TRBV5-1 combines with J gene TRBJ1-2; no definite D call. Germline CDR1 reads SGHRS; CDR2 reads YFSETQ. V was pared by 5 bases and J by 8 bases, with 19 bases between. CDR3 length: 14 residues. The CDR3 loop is CASSMAPGEGGYTF. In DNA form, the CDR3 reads TGCGCCAGCAGTATGGCCCCAGGAGAAGGAGGCTACACCTTC.

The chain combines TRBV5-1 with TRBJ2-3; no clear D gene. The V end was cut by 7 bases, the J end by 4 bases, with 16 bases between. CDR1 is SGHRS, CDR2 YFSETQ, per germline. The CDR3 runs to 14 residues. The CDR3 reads CASRFFQTSDTQYF. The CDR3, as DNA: TGCGCCAGCCGTTTTTTTCAGACCTCAGATACGCAGTATTTT.

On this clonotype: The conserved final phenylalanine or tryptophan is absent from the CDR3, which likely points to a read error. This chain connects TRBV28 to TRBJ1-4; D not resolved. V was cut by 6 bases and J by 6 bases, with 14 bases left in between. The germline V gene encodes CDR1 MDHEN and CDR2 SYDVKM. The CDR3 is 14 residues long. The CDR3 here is CASRKGSAHEKLFL. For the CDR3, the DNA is TGTGCCAGCAGGAAGGGTTCGGCACATGAAAAACTGTTTCTT.

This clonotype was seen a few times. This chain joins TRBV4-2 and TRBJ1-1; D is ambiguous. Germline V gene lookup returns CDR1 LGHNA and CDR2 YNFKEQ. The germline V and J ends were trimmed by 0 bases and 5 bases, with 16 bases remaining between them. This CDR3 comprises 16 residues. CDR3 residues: CASSQEFAPPRTEAFF. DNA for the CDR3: TGTGCCAGCAGCCAAGAATTCGCACCACCGAGGACTGAAGCTTTCTTT.

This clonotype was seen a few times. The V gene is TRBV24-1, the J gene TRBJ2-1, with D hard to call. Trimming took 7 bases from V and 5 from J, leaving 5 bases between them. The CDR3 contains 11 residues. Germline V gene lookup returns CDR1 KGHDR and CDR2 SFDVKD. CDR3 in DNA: TGTGCCACCAGACTAAACAATGAGCAGTTCTTC. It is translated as CATRLNNEQFF.

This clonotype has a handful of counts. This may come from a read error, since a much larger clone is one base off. The CDR3 spells CASRRGWDAALF. CDR3 bases: TGTGCCAGCAGGAGGGGGTGGGACGCAGCTCTCTTT. The V call is TRBV6-5, the J call TRBJ1-1, with D tentatively TRBD1 (6 bases). The CDR3 sequence is 12 residues long. Germline CDR1 MNHEY, CDR2 SVGAGI.

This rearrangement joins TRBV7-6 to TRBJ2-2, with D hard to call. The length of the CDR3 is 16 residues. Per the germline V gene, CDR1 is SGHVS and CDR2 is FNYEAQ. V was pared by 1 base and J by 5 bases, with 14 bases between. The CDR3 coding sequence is TGTGCCAGCAGCTTAGTTTATAGCCCCTTAACCGGGGAGCTGTTTTTT. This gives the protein CASSLVYSPLTGELFF.

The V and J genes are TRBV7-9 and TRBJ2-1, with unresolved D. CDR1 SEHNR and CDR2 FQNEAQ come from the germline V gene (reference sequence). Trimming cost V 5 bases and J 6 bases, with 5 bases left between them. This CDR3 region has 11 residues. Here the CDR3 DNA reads TGTGCCAGCAGCCCTATCAATGAGCAGTTCTTC. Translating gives CASSPINEQFF. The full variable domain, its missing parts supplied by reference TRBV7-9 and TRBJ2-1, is DTGVSQNPRHKITKRGQNVTFRCDPISEHNRLYWYRQTLGQGPEFLTYFQNEAQLEKSRLLSDRFSAERPKGSFSTLEIQRTEQGDSAMYLCASSPINEQFFGPGTRLTVL.

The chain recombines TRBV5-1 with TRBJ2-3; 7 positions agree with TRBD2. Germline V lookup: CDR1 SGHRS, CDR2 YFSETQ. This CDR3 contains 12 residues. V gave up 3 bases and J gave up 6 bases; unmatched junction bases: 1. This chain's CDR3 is CASSWEGDTQYF. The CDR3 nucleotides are TGCGCCAGCAGCTGGGAGGGCGATACGCAGTATTTT.

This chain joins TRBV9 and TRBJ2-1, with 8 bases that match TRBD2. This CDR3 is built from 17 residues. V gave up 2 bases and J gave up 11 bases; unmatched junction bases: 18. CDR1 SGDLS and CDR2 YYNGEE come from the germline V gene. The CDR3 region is CASSVHTGTSLNNKQFF. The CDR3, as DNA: TGTGCCAGCAGCGTTCACACGGGGACTAGTTTGAATAATAAGCAGTTCTTC.

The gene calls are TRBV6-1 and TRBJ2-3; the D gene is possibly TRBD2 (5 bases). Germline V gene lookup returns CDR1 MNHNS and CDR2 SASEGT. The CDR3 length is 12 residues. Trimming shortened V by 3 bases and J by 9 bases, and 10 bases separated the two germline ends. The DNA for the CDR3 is TGTGCCAGCAGTGATGAGGGTTTAACGCAGTATTTT. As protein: CASSDEGLTQYF.